This T cell receptor (beta chain) was sequenced for a study of T cells after yellow fever vaccination. Study context: When fractions had low cell numbers, they were prepared with SMART-Seq v4 Ultra Low Input. Overall study findings and caveats: A large majority of primary-vaccination clones showed up again after the booster (96% CD4, roughly 88% CD8).

The CDR3 has 15 residues. CDR1 and CDR2 from the germline V gene are WSHSY and SAAADI. Trimming stripped 1 base from V and 0 bases from J, with 8 bases between. This clonotype was recorded at least ten times. The study made its TCR cDNA through 5'RACE template switching. That step introduced a universal primer site along with UMIs. Via MiXCR, TCRdb re-called the 5' RACE reads, giving one row per CDR3 protein. Of 20,000 to 30,000 distinct CDR3 sequences in the sample, roughly 4.5% were seen once. V is TRBV10-2 and J is TRBJ2-3, with no clear D. Source: PBMCs, either bulk or a sorted T-cell subset (CD4+, CD8+, memory, or dextramer-sorted; not recorded which), taken on the day of the yellow fever booster vaccination. The TCR originated in a man aged 18 to 29 who received the YFV17D yellow fever vaccine. CDR3 DNA sequence: TGCGCCAGCAGTGAGTTTTACAGCAGCACAGATACGCAGTATTTT. Translation: CASSEFYSSTDTQYF.